This TCR beta chain was found in a study of PD-1 blockade in classical Hodgkin lymphoma. Study-wide context: Every 2 weeks, patients got 3 mg/kg intravenous nivolumab.

Every patient experienced relapse after autologous stem cell transplantation, and brentuximab vedotin exposure varied. Whole-study results and caveats: While CD8+ TCR diversity did not rise significantly by C4D1, CD4+ TCR diversity did. Healthy donors reportedly exceeded newly diagnosed patients in baseline TCR diversity. Why the repertoires differ is still unclear, perhaps disease activity or prior therapy.

The method was immunoSEQ multiplex PCR; TCRdb's version includes in-frame clones alone and lacks a portion of them. The table has approximately 100,000 clones, around 89% seen once. Concerning this clone: Its antigen is undetermined.

This material consisted of peripheral blood mononuclear cells (PBMCs), taken before the second cycle of nivolumab. The clonotype comes from a human donor with classical Hodgkin lymphoma.

This CDR3 is CASSEVGWGGTYEQYF. CDR3 coding DNA: TGTGCCAGCAGTGAAGTCGGCTGGGGAGGTACCTACGAGCAGTACTTC. The chain couples TRBV6-1 to TRBJ2-7; tentatively, D is TRBD2 (6 bases). CDR3 length equals 16 residues. Trimming stripped 1 base from V and 2 bases from J, with 15 bases between. The germline V gene encodes CDR1 MNHNS and CDR2 SASEGT.